This TCR beta chain was retrieved from a study of shared T cell receptors in the human thymus. Method: immunoSEQ multiplex PCR; TCRdb's copy keeps in-frame clones and lacks some. The sample comprises about 660,000 clones, around 87% of which are singletons, and about 0.0094% rests with the top ten. The CDR3 covers 17 residues. Per germline, CDR1 SGHNT and CDR2 YYREEE (reference sequence). Trimming took 5 bases from V and 2 from J, leaving 21 bases between them. In this sample, this clone turned up a few times. The sample was also reused in another study, on human thymus T cells. That source reports: Resections obtained during corrective heart surgery supplied the thymus tissue. In thymic and blood repertoires alike, V and J usage looked biased. Unrelated individuals reportedly shared highly overlapping thymic TCR repertoires.

The clonotype comes from a boy in the first two years of life with a congenital heart defect. The chain carries TRBV5-4 and TRBJ2-3; possibly TRBD1 for D (7 bases). The sample comprised thymocytes. The CDR3 sequence is CASRVGTARDFTDTQYF. The CDR3 nucleotides are TGTGCCAGCAGAGTCGGGACAGCGAGGGACTTCACAGATACGCAGTATTTT.